The present T cell receptor beta chain was sequenced within a study of cytomegalovirus exposure and HLA in healthy donors (dated by TCRdb to 2016 to 2017). Background for the entire study: An earlier analysis of about 530 of the donors reported 276 Gb of sequence data and 95 million to 130 million unique TCR beta sequences obtained from roughly 170 million T cells. Approximately 310 gigabases of sequencing data and approximately 93 million unique TCR sequences were included in an early release covering around 600 HLA-typed donors. Of the 300 to 450 genotyped donors, over 80% were placed in the genetic ancestry cluster associated with self-reported Caucasian donors. The study aimed to test whether signatures of past pathogen exposure could be identified by cataloging public T cell receptors. The T cell repertoires of around 670 subjects were profiled by immunosequencing and related to cytomegalovirus serostatus. Along with the roughly 670-subject first cohort, a separate validation cohort of over a hundred different subjects was used. To predict cytomegalovirus infection status, the study combined high-throughput TCR immunosequencing, statistical association of individual TCRs with disease status, and machine learning. In a later analysis, previously published TCR beta repertoires from 550 to 750 donors were re-analyzed and high-resolution HLA genotyping was added so that TCR occurrence patterns could be studied. Rather than using new phenotypic data, the later analysis identified candidate immune exposures from TCR beta sequences and from how often those sequences occurred across donors. An earlier analysis of some 500 of the donors applied high-throughput TCR beta sequencing to assess whether each TCR beta V gene segment acted as functional or pseudogenic. Donor age, sex, ethnicity and CMV serostatus were compiled alongside the repertoire data. A later genetic analysis took genome-wide SNP genotypes for 398 of the 666 donors and used that subset as a discovery cohort. Every discovery cohort repertoire had been produced on one sequencing platform. Class I and class II HLA loci were covered by the typing at four-digit resolution. Typing coverage varied by locus: roughly 629-640 donors for A, B, C, DRB1 and DQB1; roughly 520 for DQA1; around 610 for DPA1; 450 to 480 for DPB1. About five DR-DQ haplotypes were treated as single units for association and clustering because of strong linkage in the cohort. Across approximately 400 genotyped donors of the cohort, an average of about 240,000 unique TCR beta nucleotide sequences per donor were sequenced, and roughly a sixth of those sequences were non-productive. On the study overall, not on this receptor specifically: Cytomegalovirus status was reported to be diagnosed by the classifier with high specificity and sensitivity in both the original and validation cohorts. Three of the identified cytomegalovirus-associated TCR beta chains were confirmed in vitro to be specific for cytomegalovirus antigens. The authors suggested that the approach could potentially be extended to other disease states and immunological phenotypes. In a later analysis, HLA-associated TCR beta chains were found to be more clonally expanded and to have lower generation probabilities than equally common non-associated chains. This cohort had only TCR beta chains sequenced, and the lack of alpha or paired-chain data limited which features could be detected. A group of highly shared sequence variants was considered likely to be a technical artifact of the sequencing pipeline. For the cohort, immune exposure information was limited to CMV serostatus. A later analysis reported that several top co-occurrence clusters appeared linked to parvovirus B19, influenza, CMV and Epstein-Barr virus. Because counts were too low, fewer than 20 rarely observed V segments, including chromosome 9 orphons, were excluded from the earlier analysis of several hundred of the donors. Specific HLA alleles were associated with 18,000 or so TCR beta sequences at a false discovery rate of 0.05 in a later analysis. A further reported finding was that TCR beta sequences accurately predicted the HLA-A and HLA-B alleles for most subjects in the first cohort. According to a later genetic analysis, donors in an Asian-associated ancestry cluster had fewer N-insertions in productive TCRs than the approximately 630-donor mean. In the study, 164 TCR beta chains were listed as associated with cytomegalovirus. Some IMGT-functional V segments, including TRBV6-2 and TRBV6-3, could not be distinguished by the 87-base-pair reads and were therefore excluded. Most TCR sequences were seen in very few donors, while some public TCRs were found in many individuals. Assigning TCR associations to individual alleles was difficult when HLA alleles, especially DR and DQ, strongly co-occurred. Because HLA typing was missing for some donors at each locus, association tests included only the typed subset. According to a later analysis, TCR association rates differed among HLA loci, with DRB1 alleles showing the most associated TCRs and HLA-C alleles showing the fewest. A later analysis found that most CMV-associated TCR beta chains appeared HLA-restricted, with HLA associations seemingly driven largely by CMV exposure. An association between a missense DCLRE1C variant and V-gene and J-gene trimming of TCR beta chains was found in a later genetic analysis and replicated in an independent cohort. Correlated functional status among segregating V segments might reflect linkage disequilibrium, but an unknown experimental factor could not be ruled out. Presence/absence analyses assumed roughly uniform sequencing depth across donors, an assumption that may not hold. In an earlier analysis of 500 to 650 of the donors, most TCR beta V segments appeared in productive rearrangements about 90% or about 30% of the time, broadly matching IMGT annotations.

The CDR3 runs 15 amino acids, cysteine and phenylalanine included. The sequence is cut down to CDR3 DNA, 45 bases in frame from base 1. V is shortened by 0 bases, J by 0 bases, and the region joining them spans 7 bases. Based on the germline V gene, the CDR1 and CDR2 sequences are SGHRS and YFSETQ. The cohort was made up of approximately 670 healthy bone marrow donors. At the time of sampling, all cohort members were nominally healthy, though unrecorded immune exposures were likely present. The donor was CMV seropositive and was included in the group of 250 to 350 seropositive cohort members. A peripheral blood sample was provided by each donor, and peripheral blood mononuclear cells were used for TCR beta sequencing. The Qiagen DNeasy Blood Extraction Kit was used to extract genomic DNA from the blood cell samples. The library came from the immunoSEQ multiplex PCR assay. The multiplex PCR relied on a mix of 60 forward primers for TCR Vbeta segments and 13 reverse primers for TCR Jbeta segments. A multiplex PCR assay on genomic DNA amplified the CDR3 region of rearranged TCR beta genes. On the Illumina HiSeq System, the amplified TCR beta libraries were sequenced as 87-base-pair reads. The study's own analysis went as follows. In a later analysis, around 80 million unique TCR beta chains were counted across the roughly 670 repertoires, and roughly 9.9 million of these chains were shared by at least two donors. Raw reads were error-corrected and collapsed into unique sequences by a nearest-neighbor algorithm in which closely related sequences were merged to remove PCR and sequencing errors. To assign V, D and J gene segments, CDR3 sequences were aligned to IMGT reference sequences. For a sequence to be retained, a match of at least six nucleotides to both a V gene segment and a J gene segment was required. Rearrangements were called productive when the CDR3 lacked stop codons and stayed in frame with V and J; all others were non-productive. Following IMGT convention, CDR3 was defined as the stretch from the second conserved V-encoded cysteine to the conserved J-encoded phenylalanine. In an earlier analysis of some 550 of the donors, sequences lacking an unambiguous match to a single V gene segment were excluded. In an earlier analysis of about 590 of the donors, a V segment was called functional when productive rearrangements were above 56.7%, and segregating when the standard deviation between donors exceeded 5%. To diagnose cytomegalovirus status from the catalog of TCR beta chain sequences, a statistical classification framework was built. In a later analysis, TCR nucleotide sequences were compared against IMGT/GENE-DB human TR gene sequences so that V and J genes could be assigned. Using the TCRdist pipeline, a later analysis assigned CDR3 sequences along with most-parsimonious VDJ recombination scenarios. A later analysis defined each TCR beta chain by its CDR3 amino acid sequence plus V-gene family, and excluded reads lacking a unique V-gene family. In a later analysis, several hundred highly shared, low-generation-probability nucleotide sequences were removed to address suspected cross-contamination and a sequencing artifact. A later analysis calculated a clonal expansion index for each public chain from normalized within-repertoire ranks of inferred template counts. In a later analysis, generation probabilities were computed using a VDJ recombination model fitted to out-of-frame rearrangements, and the results were checked against IGoR. In a later analysis, TCR-TCR, TCR-HLA and TCR-CMV co-occurrence was scored with hypergeometric tests, and a repertoire-size bias correction was applied to TCR pairs. To estimate false discovery rates, a later analysis permuted the HLA or CMV assignments 20 times. In a later analysis, co-occurring TCRs were grouped using DBSCAN, with TCRdist sequence similarity added in when clustering inside HLA-allele-positive subsets. Co-occurrence clustering excluded repertoires with fewer than 30,000 or more than 120,000 public chains, plus five with anomalous nucleotide sharing. Here the immuneACCESS table is served through TCRdb, limited to in-frame sequences with V and J called. Missing clones are a known gap in these copies; in checked studies unresolved V genes cover under half, and the rest lacks a known reason. That table supplies the V and J calls and clone size; D and trimming were determined from the DNA. This sample holds around 100,000 clones; roughly three quarters were observed only once. 2.5% to 3.5% of the sample goes to the ten largest clones.

A note on this clone: This clone's antigen is unknown. Base quality data are lacking; no much larger clone is found one base away.

Sequencing was performed on PBMCs. The V gene is TRBV5-1 and the J gene is TRBJ1-3; 6 matching bases give a weak D call of TRBD1. The TCR was taken from a woman aged 18-29 years in good health and CMV-seropositive. The CDR3 region has the sequence CASSLGQASGNTIYF. The sequenced DNA is TGCGCCAGCAGCTTGGGACAGGCCTCTGGAAACACCATATATTTT.